This TCR beta chain was obtained from a study of cytomegalovirus exposure and HLA in healthy donors. Findings of the study overall: In a later analysis, CMV-associated beta chains were mostly HLA-associated, it appeared.

The study ran its PCR with 60 Vbeta and 13 Jbeta primers. Assay: immunoSEQ multiplex PCR; the TCRdb copy retains only in-frame clones and omits some. The sample records fewer than 250,000 clones, over 65% being singletons. The length of the CDR3 is 16 residues. Per the germline V gene, CDR1 is SEHNR and CDR2 is FQNEAQ (reference sequence). Losses at the gene ends were 6 bases for V and 0 bases for J; bases not matched to a gene: 8. Concerning this clone: Its antigen is as yet unknown.

The material sequenced was PBMCs. The TCR comes from a human donor in good health. The rearrangement joins TRBV7-9 to TRBJ2-3, with 8 bases aligning to TRBD2. The CDR3 is CASRYTSGTSTDTQYF. In DNA form, the CDR3 reads TGTGCCAGCAGATATACTAGCGGAACTAGCACAGATACGCAGTATTTT.